A selection of T cell receptor beta chains follows, all from one sample in a study of Ad26.COV2.S vaccination and SARS-CoV-2 variants. The table came from immunoSEQ multiplex PCR; TCRdb's copy has only in-frame clones and leaves some out. The sample contains some 290,000 clones, 85% of which appear only once. This specimen was peripheral blood, taken in a trial of Ad26.COV2.S vaccine versus placebo. All receptors derive from a person between 18 and 60 years old who received the Ad26.COV2.S COVID-19 vaccine or a placebo. Both conserved end residues are part of each CDR3. D genes are given only for firm matches. Size values are once, few and many counts, or a class for expanded clones, and some rows have none.

d_call clone_size j_call v_call cdr3_nt cdr3_aa
. . TRBJ1-1 TRBV7-2 TGTGCCAGCAGCTTACAAGGCCGGACCACTGAAGCTTTCTTT CASSLQGRTTEAFF
. . TRBJ2-2 TRBV4-2 TGTGCCAGCAGCCAAGAACCAGGGTACACCGGGGAGCTGTTTTTT CASSQEPGYTGELFF
TRBD1 . TRBJ1-2 TRBV28 TGTGCCAGCAGTTTTCTTCCGGGACAGGGGAGTACCTTC CASSFLPGQGSTF
. . TRBJ2-7 TRBV13 TGTGCCAGCAGCTCCTATCCCTTACAACCCTACGAGCAGTACTTC CASSSYPLQPYEQYF
. . TRBJ2-1 TRBV27 TGTGCCAGCAGGCCCCACGGGACACTAGGAGTCAATGAGCAGTTCTTC CASRPHGTLGVNEQFF
. . TRBJ2-7 TRBV27 TGTGCCAGCAGCTACCGGGAAGGCAACGAGCAGTACTTC CASSYREGNEQYF
. . TRBJ1-6 TRBV25-1 TGTGCCAGCAGTGACAGGGGAGCTGATAATTCACCCCTCCACTTT CASSDRGADNSPLHF
. . TRBJ2-7 TRBV6-1 TGTGCCAGCAGTGAATCAGAACCGACCTACGAGCAGTACTTC CASSESEPTYEQYF
. . TRBJ1-4 TRBV25-1 TGTGCCAGCAGTGAATGGGGGGCTAATGAAAAACTGTTTTTT CASSEWGANEKLFF
TRBD1 . TRBJ2-7 TRBV6-5 TGTGCCAGCAGTTGGACACGGGACAGTACCTACGAGCAGTACTTC CASSWTRDSTYEQYF
. . TRBJ2-7 TRBV7-9 TGTGCCAGCAGCTTAGGCGGGGTTATCTACGAGCAGTACTTC CASSLGGVIYEQYF
. . TRBJ1-5 TRBV5-1 TGCGCCAGCAGCTTGGCCGGGGGCAGCAATCAGCCCCAGCATTTT CASSLAGGSNQPQHF
TRBD1 . TRBJ2-2 TRBV23-1 TGCGCCGAACAGGGGTCCACCGGGGAGCTGTTTTTT CAEQGSTGELFF
TRBD1 . TRBJ1-1 TRBV5-1 TGCGCCAGTACCGACAGGGGGCGGACTGAAGCTTTCTTT CASTDRGRTEAFF
. . TRBJ1-2 TRBV28 TGTGCCAGCAGACCCACAGGGAGCGAGTTCTATGGCTACACCTTC CASRPTGSEFYGYTF
. many TRBJ2-3 TRBV7-9 TGTGCCAGCAGCTTAAGTCGGCGGGGCACAGATACGCAGTATTTT CASSLSRRGTDTQYF
. . TRBJ2-3 TRBV4-1 TGCGCCAGCAGCCAAGTTCGGGGGCGCCCCCGTTCTAGCACAGATACGCAGTATTTT CASSQVRGRPRSSTDTQYF
. . TRBJ2-5 TRBV10-3 TGTGCCATCAGTAATCAGGGGGGTACACAAGAGACCCAGTACTTC CAISNQGGTQETQYF
TRBD2 few TRBJ2-7 TRBV5-1 TGCGCCAGCAGCTTGGGTACTAGCGGGGCTCTCGAGCAGTACTTC CASSLGTSGALEQYF
TRBD1 . TRBJ1-1 TRBV6-5 TGTGCCAGCAGTCTGGGACAGGGTTTATTAGAAGCTTTCTTT CASSLGQGLLEAFF
. . TRBJ1-2 TRBV5-6 TGTGCCAGCAGCCTGAGACACTCAGGTGTCCTCAACTATGGCTACACCTTC CASSLRHSGVLNYGYTF
. . TRBJ1-6 TRBV2 TGTGCCAGCAGGGAGAGCTCCTATAATTCACCCCTCCACTTT CASRESSYNSPLHF
. . TRBJ2-7 TRBV11-2 TGTGCCAGCAGCCCCTGGGCGGGCTACGAGCAGTACTTC CASSPWAGYEQYF
. many TRBJ2-7 TRBV28 TGTGCCAGCAGTTTCCAGAACTACGAGCAGTACTTC CASSFQNYEQYF
. . TRBJ2-2 TRBV4-2 TGTGCCAGCAGAGGGTCCACCGGGGAGCTGTTTTTT CASRGSTGELFF
. . TRBJ2-3 TRBV4-1 TGCGCCAGCAGCCCCCGCTTCGGGCCCGATACGCAGTATTTT CASSPRFGPDTQYF
TRBD1 . TRBJ1-4 TRBV14 TGTGCCAGCAGCCAAGAAACAGGGGGGGCAACTAATGAAAAACTGTTTTTT CASSQETGGATNEKLFF
TRBD1 few TRBJ1-6 TRBV7-3 TGTGCCAGCAGCTCCAGTCCGGGACAGGGGTCCCTCCACTTT CASSSSPGQGSLHF
. . TRBJ2-5 TRBV19 TGTGCCAGTAGTACCGGGAATCAAGAGACCCAGTACTTC CASSTGNQETQYF
TRBD1 . TRBJ1-4 TRBV9 TGTGCCAGCAGCCCGGGACAGGGGACAACTAATGAAAAACTGTTTTTT CASSPGQGTTNEKLFF
TRBD1 once TRBJ2-3 TRBV5-1 TGCGCCAGCAGTCCCGGGACAGGGTCAGATACGCAGTATTTT CASSPGTGSDTQYF
TRBD1 . TRBJ2-7 TRBV4-1 TGCGCCAGCAGCTACTACGGGACAGGGCCCTACGAGCAGTACTTC CASSYYGTGPYEQYF
. few TRBJ2-3 TRBV5-4 TGTGCCAGCAGCTTAGGGACTCCATCCATCACAGATACGCAGTATTTT CASSLGTPSITDTQYF
TRBD1 . TRBJ1-1 TRBV7-8 TGTGCCAGCAGCTTAGGGTACCGAGGGGGCTTAGACACTGAAGCTTTCTTT CASSLGYRGGLDTEAFF
TRBD2 once TRBJ2-3 TRBV15 TGTGCCACCAGCAGAGATCAGGGTCTAGCGGGGGGGCGGAAAGCAGATACGCAGTATTTT CATSRDQGLAGGRKADTQYF
TRBD2 . TRBJ2-3 TRBV4-1 TGCGCCAGCAGCCAGGGACTAGTTTACTTTTTT CASSQGLVYFF
TRBD1 once TRBJ1-2 TRBV2 TGTGCCAGCAGACCTTCCGGGACAGCGGTACCTAACTATGGCTACACCTTC CASRPSGTAVPNYGYTF
. . TRBJ1-1 TRBV30 TGTGCCTGGAGTGTAATGGAGAACACTGAAGCTTTCTTT CAWSVMENTEAFF
. . TRBJ1-4 TRBV18 TGTGCCAGTCTTGAATCCGTTAATGAAAAACTGTTTTTT CASLESVNEKLFF
. . TRBJ2-7 TRBV5-1 TGCGCCAGCAGCTTGGGTGTGGGGACTGACCTTTACGAGCAGTACTTC CASSLGVGTDLYEQYF
TRBD2 . TRBJ2-7 TRBV10-3 TGTGCCATCAGTGAGCCTAGCGGGGGTTACGAGCAGTACTTC CAISEPSGGYEQYF
. once TRBJ2-7 TRBV2 TGTGCCAGCAGAGCGTTGGGCGCGCACTCCTACGAGCAGTACTTC CASRALGAHSYEQYF
TRBD1 . TRBJ1-5 TRBV7-8 TGTGCCAGCAGGTTGGACAGGTCTACTCAGCCCCAGCATTTT CASRLDRSTQPQHF
. . TRBJ1-1 TRBV4-2 TGTGCCAGCAGCCGCGGACAGATTATGAACACTGAAGCTTTCTTT CASSRGQIMNTEAFF
. . TRBJ1-5 TRBV28 TGTGCCAGCAGTTTAGGAACAGGGCCTAGCAATCAGCCCCAGCATTTT CASSLGTGPSNQPQHF
TRBD1 . TRBJ1-6 TRBV6-5 TGTGCCAGCAGTACAGGGGTTTCACCCCTCCACTTT CASSTGVSPLHF
. . TRBJ1-2 TRBV19 TGTGCCAGTAGTATAGCGGACAGAAACTATGGCTACACCTTC CASSIADRNYGYTF